These 20 T cell receptor beta chains were sequenced from one sample in a study of human CD8 memory T cell subsets. Scientists made TCR beta libraries using UMI-labeled 5' RACE. After re-calling the 5' RACE reads, TCRdb lists one entry per CDR3 protein, DNA absent. The sample holds about 12,000 distinct CDR3 sequences. Sequenced input: CD8+ T cells from PBMCs. The receptor source for this set is a human donor in good health.

This chain uses TRBV3-1 with TRBJ2-3; the TRBD2 assignment by TCRdb is unverifiable without DNA. Germline loops: CDR1 LGHDT, CDR2 YNNKEL (reference sequence). This CDR3 has 20 amino acids. The CDR3 here is CASSRPKLAGVNLHTDTQYF.

V usage is TRBV5-1 and J usage is TRBJ1-1. The CDR3 is made up of 14 amino acids. Germline-derived CDR1 and CDR2 are SGHRS and YFSETQ. The CDR3 loop is CASSLMFQNTEAFF.

The CDR3 loop reads CASSTGLAGAGEQFF. J is TRBJ2-1 and V is TRBV4-3; lacking DNA, the TRBD2 call made by TCRdb goes unchecked. Germline lookup yields CDR1 LGHNA and CDR2 YSLEER. This CDR3 region has 15 residues.

CDR3 protein: CASSSGSTPYEQYF. The genes are TRBV19 and TRBJ2-7; with no DNA, the TCRdb D assignment of TRBD2 cannot be verified. Per the germline V gene, CDR1 is LNHDA and CDR2 is SQIVND (reference sequence). The CDR3 runs to 14 residues.

The gene calls are TRBV5-5 and TRBJ2-7; TCRdb calls TRBD2, which cannot be checked without DNA. The germline gives CDR1 SGHKS, CDR2 YYEKEE (reference sequence). CDR3 length: 12 residues. The CDR3 loop is CASSTSGYEQYF.

CDR3 sequence: CASSLPIDSYEQYF. V usage is TRBV7-9 and J usage is TRBJ2-7. CDR1 and CDR2 from the germline V gene are SEHNR and FQNEAQ (reference sequence). CDR3 length equals 14 residues.

The rearrangement uses TRBV19 and TRBJ1-1; TCRdb outputs TRBD1, but without DNA this stays unchecked. Germline CDR1 LNHDA, CDR2 SQIVND (reference sequence). The length of the CDR3 is 12 residues. The CDR3 loop reads CASRQGVTEAFF.

The genes are TRBV29-1 and TRBJ1-2; absent DNA, TCRdb's TRBD1 call cannot be checked. CDR1 is SQVTM, CDR2 ANQGSEA, per germline. This CDR3 contains 13 residues. This CDR3 is CSVLGQGAGGYTF.

This clonotype ranks as medium-sized (0.01 to 0.1%) in terms of frequency. V gene TRBV2 combines with J gene TRBJ1-5. The CDR3 spans 15 residues. The V gene's germline CDR1 is SNHLY and CDR2 FYNNEI. The CDR3 protein is CASSEDAGEYQPQHF.

J is TRBJ2-2 and V is TRBV5-5; TCRdb designates TRBD2, a call that cannot be tested without DNA. Germline V lookup: CDR1 SGHKS, CDR2 YYEKEE (reference sequence). CDR3 length: 14 amino acids. CDR3 sequence: CASSLRLSGGELFF.

The chain combines TRBV7-9 with TRBJ2-7; TCRdb's D gene call, TRBD1, goes unchecked for lack of DNA. Germline CDR1 is SEHNR and CDR2 is FQNEAQ (reference sequence). The CDR3 consists of 19 residues. The CDR3 loop is CASSPIGRGTASWPYEQYF.

V and J are TRBV5-4 and TRBJ2-2. The CDR3 consists of 12 residues. CDR1 is SGHNT, CDR2 YYREEE, per germline (reference sequence). This CDR3 is CASSPDSGELFF.

The chain links TRBV20-1 to TRBJ2-7; the TCRdb call, TRBD1, lacks DNA for checking. The CDR3 totals 13 residues. CDR1 and CDR2 (germline): DFQATT, SNEGSKA (reference sequence). The CDR3 protein is CSASTGGTSEQYF.

The chain uses TRBV2 and TRBJ2-5; the TCRdb D gene call, TRBD1, has no DNA to confirm it. Germline CDR1 and CDR2: SNHLY and FYNNEI. The CDR3 runs 13 residues. The CDR3 protein is CASQGRGRETQYF.

This clonotype is called medium-sized based on its frequency. The chain links TRBV4-3 to TRBJ2-2; checking the TCRdb D call of TRBD1 is not possible without DNA. The CDR3 has 15 residues. CDR1 is LGHNA and CDR2 is YSLEER in the germline V gene. CDR3 region: CASSDRDRGTGELFF.

This chain joins TRBV4-1 and TRBJ2-7; the D gene TCRdb calls, TRBD2, cannot be checked with no DNA. Germline loops: CDR1 MGHRA, CDR2 YSYEKL. The CDR3 covers 15 residues. The CDR3 protein is CASSLNSGGTYEQYF.

The V call is TRBV4-1, the J call TRBJ1-4; TCRdb's assignment of TRBD1 cannot be checked, as there is no DNA. Germline-derived CDR1 and CDR2 are MGHRA and YSYEKL. The CDR3 is 17 amino acids. CDR3 in amino acids: CASSQDPGTASREKLFF.

The chain carries TRBV6-2 or TRBV6-3 and TRBJ2-7; as DNA is missing, the TRBD1 call by TCRdb cannot be tested. The germline V gene encodes CDR1 MNHEY and CDR2 SVGEGT. The CDR3 is 15 amino acids. The CDR3 is CASSPTASIPYEQYF.

This clonotype is labeled medium-sized based on frequency. The genes are TRBV27 and TRBJ1-2; TCRdb's assignment of TRBD1 cannot be checked, as there is no DNA. The germline V gene encodes CDR1 MNHEY and CDR2 SMNVEV (reference sequence). The CDR3 sequence is 13 residues long. Here the CDR3 reads CASTSLGDYGYTF.

J is TRBJ2-4 and V is TRBV6-7. TRBV6-7 is annotated as an ORF whose role is uncertain. The CDR3 runs to 13 residues. This CDR3 is CASSDPGGHIQYF.